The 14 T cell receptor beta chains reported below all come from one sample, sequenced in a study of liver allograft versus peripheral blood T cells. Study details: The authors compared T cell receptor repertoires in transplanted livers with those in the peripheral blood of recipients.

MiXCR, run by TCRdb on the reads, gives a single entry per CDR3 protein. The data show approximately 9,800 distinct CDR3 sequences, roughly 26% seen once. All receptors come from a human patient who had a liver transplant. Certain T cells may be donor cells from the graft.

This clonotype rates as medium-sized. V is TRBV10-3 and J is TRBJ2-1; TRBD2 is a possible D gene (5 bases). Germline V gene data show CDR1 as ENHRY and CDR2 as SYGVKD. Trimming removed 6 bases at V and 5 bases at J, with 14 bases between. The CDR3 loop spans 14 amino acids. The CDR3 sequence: CAIRLYDGNNEQFF. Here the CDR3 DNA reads TGTGCCATCAGATTATATGACGGGAACAATGAGCAGTTCTTC.

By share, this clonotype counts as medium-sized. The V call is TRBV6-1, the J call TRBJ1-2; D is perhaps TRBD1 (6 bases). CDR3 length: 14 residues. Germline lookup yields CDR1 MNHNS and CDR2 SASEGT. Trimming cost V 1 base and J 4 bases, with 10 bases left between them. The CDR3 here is CASSEVDSLYGYTF. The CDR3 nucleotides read TGTGCCAGCAGTGAAGTGGACAGCCTCTATGGCTACACCTTC.

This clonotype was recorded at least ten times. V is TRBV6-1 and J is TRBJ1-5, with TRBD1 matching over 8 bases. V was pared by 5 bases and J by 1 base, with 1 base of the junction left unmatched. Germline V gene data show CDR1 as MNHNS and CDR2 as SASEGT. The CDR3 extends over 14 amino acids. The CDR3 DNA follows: TGTGCCAGCAGTAGGACAGGGAGCAATCAGCCCCAGCATTTT. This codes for CASSRTGSNQPQHF.

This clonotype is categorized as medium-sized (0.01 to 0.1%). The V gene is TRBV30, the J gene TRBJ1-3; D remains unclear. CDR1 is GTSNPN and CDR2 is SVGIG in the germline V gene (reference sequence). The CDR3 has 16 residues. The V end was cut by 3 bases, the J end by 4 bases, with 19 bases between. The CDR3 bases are TGTGCCTGGAGGGCGGGCAGACCGCTGCGGGGAAACACCATATATTTT. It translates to CAWRAGRPLRGNTIYF.

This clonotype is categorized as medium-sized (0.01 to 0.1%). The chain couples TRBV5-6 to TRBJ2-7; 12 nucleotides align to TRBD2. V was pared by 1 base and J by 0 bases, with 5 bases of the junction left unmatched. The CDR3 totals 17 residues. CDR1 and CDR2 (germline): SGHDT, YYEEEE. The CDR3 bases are TGTGCCAGCAGCTTGACTAGCGGGAGGTTAAGCTCCTACGAGCAGTACTTC. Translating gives CASSLTSGRLSSYEQYF.

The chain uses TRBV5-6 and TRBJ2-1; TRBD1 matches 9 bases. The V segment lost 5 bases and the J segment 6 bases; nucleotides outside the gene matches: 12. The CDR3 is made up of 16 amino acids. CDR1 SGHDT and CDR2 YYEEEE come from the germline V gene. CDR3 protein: CASSLPGTGKGNEQFF. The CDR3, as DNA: TGTGCCAGCAGTCTCCCCGGGACAGGGAAGGGCAATGAGCAGTTCTTC.

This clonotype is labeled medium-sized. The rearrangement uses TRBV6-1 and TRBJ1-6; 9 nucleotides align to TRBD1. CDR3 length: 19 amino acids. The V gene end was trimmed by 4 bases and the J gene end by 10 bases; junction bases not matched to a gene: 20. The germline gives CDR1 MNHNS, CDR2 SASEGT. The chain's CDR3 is CASSGYRGRGLPELSPLHF. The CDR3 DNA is TGTGCCAGCAGTGGTTACAGGGGGCGCGGTTTACCCGAGCTGTCACCCCTCCACTTT.

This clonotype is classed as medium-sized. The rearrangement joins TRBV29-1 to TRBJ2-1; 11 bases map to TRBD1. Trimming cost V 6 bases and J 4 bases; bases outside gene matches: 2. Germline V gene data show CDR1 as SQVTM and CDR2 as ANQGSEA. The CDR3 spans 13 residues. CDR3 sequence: CSVGTGGYNEQFF. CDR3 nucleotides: TGCAGCGTCGGGACAGGGGGTTACAATGAGCAGTTCTTC.

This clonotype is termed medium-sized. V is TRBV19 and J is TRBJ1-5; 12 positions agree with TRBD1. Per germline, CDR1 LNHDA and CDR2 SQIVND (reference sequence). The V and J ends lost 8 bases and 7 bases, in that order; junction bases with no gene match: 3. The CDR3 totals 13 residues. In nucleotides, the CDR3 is TGTGCCAGTGCCGGGACAGGGGGCCAGCCCCAGCATTTT. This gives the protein CASAGTGGQPQHF.

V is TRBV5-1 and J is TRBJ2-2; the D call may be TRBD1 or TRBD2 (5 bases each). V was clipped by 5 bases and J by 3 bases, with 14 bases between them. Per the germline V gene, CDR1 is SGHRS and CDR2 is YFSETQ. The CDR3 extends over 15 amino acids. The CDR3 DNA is TGCGCCAGCAGGTCTGAGGGGCTTTACACCGGGGAGCTGTTTTTT. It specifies CASRSEGLYTGELFF.

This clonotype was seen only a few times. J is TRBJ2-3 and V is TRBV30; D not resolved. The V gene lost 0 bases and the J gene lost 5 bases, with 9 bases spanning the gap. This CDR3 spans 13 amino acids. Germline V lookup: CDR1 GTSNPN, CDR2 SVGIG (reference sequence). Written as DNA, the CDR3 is TGTGCCTGGAGTGTACTGGGTATAGATACGCAGTATTTT. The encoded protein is CAWSVLGIDTQYF.

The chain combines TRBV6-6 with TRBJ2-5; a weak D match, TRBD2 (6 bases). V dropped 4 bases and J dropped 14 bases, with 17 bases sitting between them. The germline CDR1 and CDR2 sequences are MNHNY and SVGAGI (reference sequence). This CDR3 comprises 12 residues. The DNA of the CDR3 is TGTGCCAGCAGTTCCCCGGGACTCCTCCGTTACTTC. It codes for CASSSPGLLRYF.

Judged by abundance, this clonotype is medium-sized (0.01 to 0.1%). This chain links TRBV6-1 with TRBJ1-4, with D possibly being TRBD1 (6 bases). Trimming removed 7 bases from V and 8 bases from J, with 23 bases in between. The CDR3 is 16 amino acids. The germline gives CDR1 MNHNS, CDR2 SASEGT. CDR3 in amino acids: CASKRQWGGAGEKLFF. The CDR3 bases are TGTGCCAGCAAACGTCAGTGGGGGGGGGCGGGAGAAAAACTGTTTTTT.

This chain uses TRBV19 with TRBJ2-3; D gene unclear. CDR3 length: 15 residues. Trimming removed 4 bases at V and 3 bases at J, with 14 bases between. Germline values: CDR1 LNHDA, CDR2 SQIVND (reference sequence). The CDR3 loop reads CASSTNLQRTDTQYF. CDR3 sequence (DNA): TGTGCCAGTAGTACGAACTTACAGCGTACAGATACGCAGTATTTT.